This TCR beta chain was found in a study of radiotherapy plus CTLA-4 blockade in lung cancer. Across the study: 18% of patients responded objectively, and roughly 31% achieved disease control.

The CDR3 is 13 amino acids. With 5 bases removed from V and 4 bases from J, the gap between germline ends came to 9 bases. Per the germline V gene, CDR1 is SGHVS and CDR2 is FNYEAQ. This table comes from immunoSEQ multiplex PCR, and its TCRdb copy is limited to in-frame clones, with some not included. The sample lists over 75,000 clones, under 85% occurring once. Participants had chemo-refractory metastatic non-small-cell lung cancer and were treated with focal radiation plus ipilimumab CTLA-4 blockade. Findings of the study overall: Radiotherapy plus ipilimumab was followed by expansion in blood of tumor-derived TCR clones.

Comments on this clone: Its antigen is not known.

This receptor was obtained from a human donor with non-small cell lung cancer who had stable disease on radiotherapy plus ipilimumab. The specimen comprised peripheral blood, sampled from a patient treated with radiotherapy plus ipilimumab. The chain couples TRBV7-6 to TRBJ1-5; no clear D gene. In DNA, the CDR3 is TGTGCCAGCAGCCCCGACACTAATCAGCCCCAGCATTTT. Translated: CASSPDTNQPQHF.